The entry below gives a single TCR beta chain sequence along with its context. Its target is unknown. Looked up from germline, CDR1 is SEHNR and CDR2 is FQNEAQ (reference sequence). The J segment lost 5 bases and the V segment lost 5 bases, leaving 4 bases of the junction unmatched. The CDR3 is made up of 14 amino acids. This entry comes from a study of cytomegalovirus exposure and HLA in healthy donors. While unrecorded immune exposures were likely, the donors were nominally healthy when sampled. The primer mix had 60 Vbeta and 13 Jbeta primers. The data were produced by immunoSEQ multiplex PCR, yet TCRdb's version contains in-frame clones alone and is incomplete. The sample lists 150,000 to 200,000 clones; about 85% were seen once. Findings of the study overall: Most TCR sequences were rare, but some public TCRs occurred in many donors. Specificity of three CMV-associated chains for CMV antigens was verified in vitro. Reportedly, HLA-A and HLA-B alleles of most subjects were accurately predicted from TCR beta.

V and J are TRBV7-9 and TRBJ2-7, with 12 positions matching TRBD1. This TCR came from a woman in her forties or fifties in good health and CMV-seronegative. Sequenced sample: PBMCs. In DNA form, the CDR3 reads TGTGCCAGCAGCCTAGGGACAGGGGGCAACGAGCAGTACTTC. Its translation: CASSLGTGGNEQYF. Complete variable domain (other parts from reference TRBV7-9 and TRBJ2-7): DTGVSQNPRHKITKRGQNVTFRCDPISEHNRLYWYRQTLGQGPEFLTYFQNEAQLEKSRLLSDRFSAERPKGSFSTLEIQRTEQGDSAMYLCASSLGTGGNEQYFGPGTRLTVT.